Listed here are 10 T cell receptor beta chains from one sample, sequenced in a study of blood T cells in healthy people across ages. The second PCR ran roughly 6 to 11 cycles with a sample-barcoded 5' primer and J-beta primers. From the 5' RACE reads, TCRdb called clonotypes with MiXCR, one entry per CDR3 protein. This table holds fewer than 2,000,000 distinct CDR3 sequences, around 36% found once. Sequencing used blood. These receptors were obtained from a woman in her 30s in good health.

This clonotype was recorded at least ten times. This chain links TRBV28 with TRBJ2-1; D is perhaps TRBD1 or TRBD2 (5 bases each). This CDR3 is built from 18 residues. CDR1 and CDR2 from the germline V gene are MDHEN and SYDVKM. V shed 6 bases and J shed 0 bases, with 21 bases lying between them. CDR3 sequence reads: CASSDSFGTASSYNEQFF. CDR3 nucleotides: TGTGCCAGCAGCGATTCTTTTGGGACGGCCAGCTCCTACAATGAGCAGTTCTTC.

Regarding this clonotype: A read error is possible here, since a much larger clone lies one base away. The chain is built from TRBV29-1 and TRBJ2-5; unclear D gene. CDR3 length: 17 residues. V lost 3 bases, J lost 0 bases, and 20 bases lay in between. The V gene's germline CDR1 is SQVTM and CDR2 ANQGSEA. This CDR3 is CSVDGLERYENQETQYF. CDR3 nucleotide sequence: TGCAGCGTTGATGGTCTGGAGAGATACGAGAACCAAGAGACCCAGTACTTC.

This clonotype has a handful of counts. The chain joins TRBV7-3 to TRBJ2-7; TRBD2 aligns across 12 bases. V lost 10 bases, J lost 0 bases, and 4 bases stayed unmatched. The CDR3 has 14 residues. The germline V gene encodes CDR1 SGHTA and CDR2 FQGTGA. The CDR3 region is CATATSGSSYEQYF. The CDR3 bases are TGTGCCACCGCGACTAGCGGGAGCTCCTACGAGCAGTACTTC. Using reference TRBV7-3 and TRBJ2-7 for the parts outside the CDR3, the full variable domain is GAGVSQTPSNKVTEKGKYVELRCDPISGHTALYWYRQSLGQGPEFLIYFQGTGAADDSGLPNDRFFAVRPEGSVSTLKIQRTERGDSAVYLCATATSGSSYEQYFGPGTRLTVT.

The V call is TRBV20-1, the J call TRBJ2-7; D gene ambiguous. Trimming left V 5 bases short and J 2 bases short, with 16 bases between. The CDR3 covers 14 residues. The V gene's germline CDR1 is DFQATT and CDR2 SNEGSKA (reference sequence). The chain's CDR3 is CSALPRVSPYEQYF. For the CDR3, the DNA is TGCAGTGCTCTTCCTAGGGTATCTCCCTACGAGCAGTACTTC.

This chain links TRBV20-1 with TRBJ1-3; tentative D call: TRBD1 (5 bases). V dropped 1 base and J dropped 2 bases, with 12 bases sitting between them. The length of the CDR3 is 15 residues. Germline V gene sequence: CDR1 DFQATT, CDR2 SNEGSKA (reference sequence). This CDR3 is CSARVEGIAGNTIYF. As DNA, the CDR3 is TGCAGTGCTAGAGTTGAGGGGATAGCTGGAAACACCATATATTTT.

The CDR3 here is CASSQESGTSWGTDTQYF. CDR3 nucleotides: TGTGCCAGCAGCCAAGAGTCTGGGACTAGCTGGGGCACAGATACGCAGTATTTT. V usage is TRBV4-2 and J usage is TRBJ2-3; 9 positions match TRBD2. The CDR3 extends over 18 amino acids. Germline CDR1 LGHNA, CDR2 YNFKEQ. The V gene end was trimmed by 0 bases and the J gene end by 1 base; junction bases not matched to a gene: 8.

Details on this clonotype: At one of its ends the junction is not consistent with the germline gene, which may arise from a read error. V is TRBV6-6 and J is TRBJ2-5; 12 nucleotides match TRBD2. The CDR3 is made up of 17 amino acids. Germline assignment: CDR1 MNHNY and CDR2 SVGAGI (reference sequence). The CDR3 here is CACSSKLAGGFQETQYF. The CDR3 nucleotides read TGTGCCTGCAGTTCCAAACTAGCGGGGGGCTTCCAAGAGACCCAGTACTTC.

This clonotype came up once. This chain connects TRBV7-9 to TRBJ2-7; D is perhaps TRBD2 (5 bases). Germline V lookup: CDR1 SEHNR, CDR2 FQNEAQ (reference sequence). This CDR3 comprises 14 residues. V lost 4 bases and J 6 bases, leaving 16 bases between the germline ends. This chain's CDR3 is CASSWTPVGSEQYF. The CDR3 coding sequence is TGTGCCAGCAGCTGGACCCCGGTAGGGAGCGAGCAGTACTTC.

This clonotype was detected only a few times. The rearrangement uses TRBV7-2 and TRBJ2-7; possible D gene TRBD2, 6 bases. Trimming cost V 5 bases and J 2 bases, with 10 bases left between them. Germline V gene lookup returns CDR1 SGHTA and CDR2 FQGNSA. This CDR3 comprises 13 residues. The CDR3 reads CASSGGVTYEQYF. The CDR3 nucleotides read TGTGCCAGCAGCGGCGGGGTAACCTACGAGCAGTACTTC.

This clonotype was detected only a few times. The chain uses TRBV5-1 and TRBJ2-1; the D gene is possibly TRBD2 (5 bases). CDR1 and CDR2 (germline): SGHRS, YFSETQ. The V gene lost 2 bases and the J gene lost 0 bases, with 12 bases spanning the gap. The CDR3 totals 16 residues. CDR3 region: CASSFSGLSSYNEQFF. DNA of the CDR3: TGCGCCAGCAGCTTCAGCGGCCTAAGCTCCTACAATGAGCAGTTCTTC.